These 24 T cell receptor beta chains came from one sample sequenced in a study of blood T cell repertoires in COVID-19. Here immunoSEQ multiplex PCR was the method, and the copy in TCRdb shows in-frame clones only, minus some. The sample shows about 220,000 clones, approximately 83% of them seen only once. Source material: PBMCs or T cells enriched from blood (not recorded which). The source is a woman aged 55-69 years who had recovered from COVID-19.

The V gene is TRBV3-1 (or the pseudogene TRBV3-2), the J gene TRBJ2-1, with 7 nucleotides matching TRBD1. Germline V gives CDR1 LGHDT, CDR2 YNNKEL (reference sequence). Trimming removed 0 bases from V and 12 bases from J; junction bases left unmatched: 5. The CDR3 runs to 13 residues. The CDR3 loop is CASSQDGRGRQFF. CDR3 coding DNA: TGTGCCAGCAGCCAAGATGGCAGGGGGAGGCAGTTCTTC.

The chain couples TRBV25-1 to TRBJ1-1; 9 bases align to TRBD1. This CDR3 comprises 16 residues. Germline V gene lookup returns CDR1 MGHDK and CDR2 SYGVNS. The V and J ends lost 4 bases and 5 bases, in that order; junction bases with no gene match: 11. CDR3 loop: CASSVPGQGIKTEAFF. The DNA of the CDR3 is TGTGCCAGCAGTGTCCCGGGACAGGGAATTAAGACTGAAGCTTTCTTT.

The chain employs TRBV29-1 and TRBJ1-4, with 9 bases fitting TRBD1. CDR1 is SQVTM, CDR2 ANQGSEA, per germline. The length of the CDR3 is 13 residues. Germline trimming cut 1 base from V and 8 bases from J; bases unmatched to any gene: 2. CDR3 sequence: CSVEGTGAEKLFF. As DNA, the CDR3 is TGCAGCGTTGAAGGGACAGGGGCGGAAAAACTGTTTTTT.

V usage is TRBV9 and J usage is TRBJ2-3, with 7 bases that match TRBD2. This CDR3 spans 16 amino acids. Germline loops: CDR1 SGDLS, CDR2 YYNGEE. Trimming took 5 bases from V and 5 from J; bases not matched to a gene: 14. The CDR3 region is CASRGMASGGGDTQYF. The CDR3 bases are TGTGCCAGCAGGGGAATGGCTAGCGGAGGAGGAGATACGCAGTATTTT. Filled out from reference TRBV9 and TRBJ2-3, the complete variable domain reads DSGVTQTPKHLITATGQRVTLRCSPRSGDLSVYWYQQSLDQGLQFLIQYYNGEERAKGNILERFSAQQFPDLHSELNLSSLELGDSALYFCASRGMASGGGDTQYFGPGTRLTVL.

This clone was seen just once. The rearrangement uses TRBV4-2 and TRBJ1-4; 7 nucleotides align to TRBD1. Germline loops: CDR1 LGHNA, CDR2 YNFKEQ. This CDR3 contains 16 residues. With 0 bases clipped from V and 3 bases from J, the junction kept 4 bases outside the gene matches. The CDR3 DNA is TGTGCCAGCAGCCAAGATAGGGACAGATCTAATGAAAAACTGTTTTTT. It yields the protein CASSQDRDRSNEKLFF.

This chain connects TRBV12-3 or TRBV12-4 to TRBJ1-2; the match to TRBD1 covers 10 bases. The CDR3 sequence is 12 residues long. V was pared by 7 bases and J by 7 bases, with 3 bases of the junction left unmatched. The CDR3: CASTGTGAGYTF. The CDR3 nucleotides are TGTGCCAGCACTGGGACAGGGGCTGGCTACACCTTC.

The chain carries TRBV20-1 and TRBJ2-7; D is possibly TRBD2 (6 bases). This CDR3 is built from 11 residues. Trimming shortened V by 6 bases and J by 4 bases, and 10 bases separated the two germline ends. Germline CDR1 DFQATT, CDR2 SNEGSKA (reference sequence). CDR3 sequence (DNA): TGCAGTGCCGGGAGCCCTTACGAGCAGTACTTC. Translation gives CSAGSPYEQYF.

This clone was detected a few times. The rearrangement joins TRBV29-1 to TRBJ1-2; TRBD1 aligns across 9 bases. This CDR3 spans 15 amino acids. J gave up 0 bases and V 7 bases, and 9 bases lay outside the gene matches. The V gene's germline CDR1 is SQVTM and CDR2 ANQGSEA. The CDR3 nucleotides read TGCAGCGGGGGACAGGGAACCTTTGCTAACTATGGCTACACCTTC. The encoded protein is CSGGQGTFANYGYTF.

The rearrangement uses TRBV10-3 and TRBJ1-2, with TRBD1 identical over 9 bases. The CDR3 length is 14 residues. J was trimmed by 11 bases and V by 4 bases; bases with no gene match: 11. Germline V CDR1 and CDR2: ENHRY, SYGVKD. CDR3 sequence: CAISARQGGTGYTF. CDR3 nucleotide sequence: TGTGCCATCAGTGCCCGACAGGGGGGGACTGGTTACACCTTC.

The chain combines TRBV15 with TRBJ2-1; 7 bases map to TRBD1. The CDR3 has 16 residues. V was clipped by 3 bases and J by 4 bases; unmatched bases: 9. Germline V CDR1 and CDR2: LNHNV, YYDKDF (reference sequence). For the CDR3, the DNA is TGTGCCACCAGCAGTCTTGACAGGGCCTCTTACAATGAGCAGTTCTTC. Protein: CATSSLDRASYNEQFF.

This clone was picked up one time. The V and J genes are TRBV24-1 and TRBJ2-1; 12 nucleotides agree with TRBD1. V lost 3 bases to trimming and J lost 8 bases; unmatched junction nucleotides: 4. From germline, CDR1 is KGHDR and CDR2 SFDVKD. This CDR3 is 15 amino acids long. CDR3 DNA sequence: TGTGCCACCAGTGATCCGGGACAGGGGGCCCATGAGCAGTTCTTC. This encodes CATSDPGQGAHEQFF.

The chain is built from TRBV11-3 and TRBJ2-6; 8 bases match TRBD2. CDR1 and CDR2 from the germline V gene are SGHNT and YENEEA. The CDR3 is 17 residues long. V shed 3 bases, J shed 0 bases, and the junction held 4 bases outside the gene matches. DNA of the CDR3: TGTGCCAGCAGCTTGGTAGCGGGGACCTCTGGGGCCAACGTCCTGACTTTC. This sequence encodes CASSLVAGTSGANVLTF.

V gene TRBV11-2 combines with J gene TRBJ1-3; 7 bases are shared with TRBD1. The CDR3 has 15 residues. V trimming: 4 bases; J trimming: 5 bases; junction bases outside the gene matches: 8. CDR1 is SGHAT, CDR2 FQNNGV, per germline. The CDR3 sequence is CASSSPGRGRNTIYF. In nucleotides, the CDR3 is TGTGCCAGCAGCTCCCCAGGAAGGGGGCGAAACACCATATATTTT.

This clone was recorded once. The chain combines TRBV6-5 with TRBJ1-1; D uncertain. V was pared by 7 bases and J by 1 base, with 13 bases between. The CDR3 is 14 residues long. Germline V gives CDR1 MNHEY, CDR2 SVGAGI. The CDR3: CASKKERENTEAFF. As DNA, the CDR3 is TGTGCCAGCAAAAAAGAGAGGGAGAACACTGAAGCTTTCTTT.

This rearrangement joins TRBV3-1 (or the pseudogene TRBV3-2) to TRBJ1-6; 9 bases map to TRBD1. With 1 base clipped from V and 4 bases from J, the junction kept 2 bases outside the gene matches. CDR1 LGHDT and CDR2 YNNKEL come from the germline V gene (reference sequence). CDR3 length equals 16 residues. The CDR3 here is CASSQAGTGYNSPLHF. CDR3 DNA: TGTGCCAGCAGCCAAGCGGGGACAGGGTATAATTCACCCCTCCACTTT.

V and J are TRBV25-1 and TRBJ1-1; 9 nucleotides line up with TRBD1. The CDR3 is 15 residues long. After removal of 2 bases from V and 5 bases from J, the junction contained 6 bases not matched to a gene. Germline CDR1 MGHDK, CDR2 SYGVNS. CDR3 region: CASSEQGQGSTEAFF. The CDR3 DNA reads TGTGCCAGCAGTGAACAAGGACAGGGGAGTACTGAAGCTTTCTTT. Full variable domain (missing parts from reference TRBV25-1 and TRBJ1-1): EADIYQTPRYLVIGTGKKITLECSQTMGHDKMYWYQQDPGMELHLIHYSYGVNSTEKGDLSSESTVSRIRTEHFPLTLESARPSHTSQYLCASSEQGQGSTEAFFGQGTRLTVV.

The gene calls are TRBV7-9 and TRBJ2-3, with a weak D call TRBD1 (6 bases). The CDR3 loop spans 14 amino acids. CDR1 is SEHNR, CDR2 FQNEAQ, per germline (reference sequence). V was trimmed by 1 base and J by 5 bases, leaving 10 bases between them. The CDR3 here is CASSLGGRGDTQYF. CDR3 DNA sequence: TGTGCCAGCAGCTTAGGTGGCAGGGGAGATACGCAGTATTTT.

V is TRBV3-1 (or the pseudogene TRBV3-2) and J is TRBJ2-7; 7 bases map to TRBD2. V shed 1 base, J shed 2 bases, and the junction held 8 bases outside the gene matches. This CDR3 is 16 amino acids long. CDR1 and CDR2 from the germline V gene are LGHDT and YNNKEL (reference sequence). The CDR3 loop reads CASSQAGGMRTYEQYF. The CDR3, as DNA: TGTGCCAGCAGCCAAGCCGGGGGGATGAGAACCTACGAGCAGTACTTC.

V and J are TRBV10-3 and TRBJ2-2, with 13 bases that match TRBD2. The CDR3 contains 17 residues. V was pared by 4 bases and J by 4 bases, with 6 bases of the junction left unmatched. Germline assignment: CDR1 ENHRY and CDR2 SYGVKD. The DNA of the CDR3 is TGTGCCATCAGTGGGACTAGCGGGGGTAGCTTCACCGGGGAGCTGTTTTTT. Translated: CAISGTSGGSFTGELFF.

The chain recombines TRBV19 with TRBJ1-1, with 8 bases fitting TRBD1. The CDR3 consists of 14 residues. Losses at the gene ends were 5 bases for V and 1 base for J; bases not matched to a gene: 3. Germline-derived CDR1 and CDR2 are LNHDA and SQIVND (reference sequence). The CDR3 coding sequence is TGTGCCAGTAGTGCCGGGACAGGGAACACTGAAGCTTTCTTT. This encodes CASSAGTGNTEAFF.

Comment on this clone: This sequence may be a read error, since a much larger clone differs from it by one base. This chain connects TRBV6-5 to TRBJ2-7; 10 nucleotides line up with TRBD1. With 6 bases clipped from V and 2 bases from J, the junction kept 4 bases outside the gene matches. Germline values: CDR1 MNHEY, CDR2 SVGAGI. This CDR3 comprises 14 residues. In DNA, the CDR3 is TGTGCCAGCAGATCGGGACAGGGGACCTACGAGCAGTACTTC. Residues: CASRSGQGTYEQYF.

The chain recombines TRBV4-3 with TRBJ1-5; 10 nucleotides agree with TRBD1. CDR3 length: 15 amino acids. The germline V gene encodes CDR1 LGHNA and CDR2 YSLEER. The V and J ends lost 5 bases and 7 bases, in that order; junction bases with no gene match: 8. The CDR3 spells CASSLDRGLGQPQHF. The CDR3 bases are TGCGCCAGCAGCTTAGACAGGGGGCTAGGACAGCCCCAGCATTTT.

The CDR3 sequence is CASSLSVAGALGGEAFF. The CDR3, as DNA: TGTGCCAGCAGCTTGAGCGTTGCAGGGGCTCTAGGGGGTGAAGCTTTCTTT. This rearrangement joins TRBV7-9 to TRBJ1-1, with D possibly being TRBD1 (6 bases). Looked up from germline, CDR1 is SEHNR and CDR2 is FQNEAQ (reference sequence). CDR3 length equals 17 residues. The ends were cut back, 3 bases at V and 7 bases at J, with 24 bases in the middle.

The chain's CDR3 is CASDWRTSADTQYF. CDR3 DNA: TGTGCCAGCGACTGGAGAACCTCTGCGGATACGCAGTATTTT. This chain links TRBV2 with TRBJ2-3; no clear D. V was shortened by 8 bases and J by 6 bases, with 18 bases between the two germline ends. The CDR3 length is 14 residues. Germline V lookup: CDR1 SNHLY, CDR2 FYNNEI.